A single T cell receptor beta chain is shown here with its context. No antigen is known for it. The CDR3 covers 13 residues. After removal of 7 bases from V and 6 bases from J, the junction contained 7 bases not matched to a gene. Time point noted: healthy volunteer bleed at 6 weeks. Before extraction, the whole blood was not fractionated, and total RNA was taken from it. For the library, individual cDNA molecules each received unique molecular identifiers. MiXCR, applied by TCRdb to the RACE reads, yields one record per CDR3 protein. The data show around 80,000 distinct CDR3 sequences, roughly 8.7% seen once. This sample was included in a study of human T cells and chemical hapten exposure. The study's findings and limits: Sensitizing to DPC left TCRs with a frequency above 1 in 1000 unaltered.

Specimen: whole blood. This TCR derives from a male donor in good health. Some clones in this sample may be carry-over from other donors' samples. The genes are TRBV12-3 or TRBV12-4 and TRBJ1-2; 8 bases align to TRBD1. The CDR3 nucleotides read TGTGCCAGCACCCGGACAGGGCGAGATGGCTACACCTTC. Translating gives CASTRTGRDGYTF.